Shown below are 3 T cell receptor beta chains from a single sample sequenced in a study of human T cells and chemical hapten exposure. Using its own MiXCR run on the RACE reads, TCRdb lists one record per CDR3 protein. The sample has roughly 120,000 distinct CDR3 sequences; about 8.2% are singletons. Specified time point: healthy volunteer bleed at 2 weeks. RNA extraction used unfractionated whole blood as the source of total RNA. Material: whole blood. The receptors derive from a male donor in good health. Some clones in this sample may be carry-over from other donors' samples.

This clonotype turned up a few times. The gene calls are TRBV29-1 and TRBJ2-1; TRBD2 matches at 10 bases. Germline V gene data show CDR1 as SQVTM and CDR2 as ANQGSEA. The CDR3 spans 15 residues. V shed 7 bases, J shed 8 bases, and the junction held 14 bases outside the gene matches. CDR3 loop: CSAWVLLAGFYEQFF. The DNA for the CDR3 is TGCAGCGCCTGGGTTCTACTAGCGGGATTTTATGAGCAGTTCTTC.

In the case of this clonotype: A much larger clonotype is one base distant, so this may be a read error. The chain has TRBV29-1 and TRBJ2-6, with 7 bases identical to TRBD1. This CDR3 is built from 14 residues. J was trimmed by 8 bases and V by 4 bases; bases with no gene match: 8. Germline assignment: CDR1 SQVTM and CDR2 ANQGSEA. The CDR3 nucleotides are TGCAGCGTTGGGGGGACAGCCGGGACCAACGTCCTGACTTTC. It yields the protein CSVGGTAGTNVLTF.

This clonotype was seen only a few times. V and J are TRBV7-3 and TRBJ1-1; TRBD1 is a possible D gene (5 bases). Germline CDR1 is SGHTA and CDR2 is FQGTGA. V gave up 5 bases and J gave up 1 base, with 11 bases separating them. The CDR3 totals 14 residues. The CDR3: CASSPGHSNTEAFF. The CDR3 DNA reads TGTGCCAGCAGCCCAGGACATTCGAACACTGAAGCTTTCTTT.